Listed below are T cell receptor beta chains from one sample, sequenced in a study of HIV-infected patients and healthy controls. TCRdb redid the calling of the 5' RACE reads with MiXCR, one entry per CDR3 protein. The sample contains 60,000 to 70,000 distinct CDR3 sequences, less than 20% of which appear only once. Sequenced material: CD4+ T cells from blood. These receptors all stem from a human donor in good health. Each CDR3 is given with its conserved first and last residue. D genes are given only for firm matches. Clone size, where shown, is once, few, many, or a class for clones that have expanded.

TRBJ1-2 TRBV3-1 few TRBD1 CASSQHTGGIRSYTF TGTGCCAGCAGCCAACACACAGGGGGAATCCGAAGCTACACCTTC
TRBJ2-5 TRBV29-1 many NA CSVEGGETQYF TGCAGCGTTGAGGGGGGAGAGACCCAGTACTTC
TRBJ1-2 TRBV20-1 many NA CSATENYGYTF TGCAGTGCGACAGAGAACTATGGCTACACCTTC
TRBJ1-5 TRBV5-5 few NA CASSLRDNQPQHF TGTGCCAGCAGCTTGAGGGACAATCAGCCCCAGCATTTT
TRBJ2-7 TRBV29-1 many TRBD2 CSVLLAGTYEQYF TGCAGCGTTCTACTAGCGGGGACCTACGAGCAGTACTTC
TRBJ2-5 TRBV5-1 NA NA CASSLAIWGRGETQYF TGCGCCAGCAGCTTGGCCATATGGGGGCGCGGAGAGACCCAGTACTTC
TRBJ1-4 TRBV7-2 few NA CASTPFGGATNEKLFF TGTGCCAGCACCCCTTTTGGGGGAGCAACTAATGAAAAACTGTTTTTT
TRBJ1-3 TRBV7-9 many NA CASSLEGTFGNTIYF TGTGCCAGCAGCTTAGAAGGGACTTTTGGAAACACCATATATTTT
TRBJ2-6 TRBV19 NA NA CASSILERTKASGANVLTF TGTGCCAGTAGTATACTGGAGAGGACCAAAGCCTCTGGGGCCAACGTCCTGACTTTC
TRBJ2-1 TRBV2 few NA CATHEQGQYNEQFF TGTGCCACCCACGAACAGGGTCAATACAATGAGCAGTTCTTC
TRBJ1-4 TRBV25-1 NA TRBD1 CASQGQGGEKLFF TGTGCCAGCCAGGGACAGGGTGGTGAAAAACTGTTTTTT
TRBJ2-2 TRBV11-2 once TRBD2 CASSGRRRLAGSANTGELFF TGTGCCAGCAGCGGAAGGAGGAGGCTAGCGGGTTCCGCGAACACCGGGGAGCTGTTTTTT
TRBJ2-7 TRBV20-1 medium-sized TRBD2 CSAREASGRYEQYF TGCAGTGCTAGAGAGGCTAGCGGGAGATACGAGCAGTACTTC
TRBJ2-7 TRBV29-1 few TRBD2 CSGRRTSTYEQYF TGCAGCGGCCGGCGGACTAGCACCTACGAGCAGTACTTC
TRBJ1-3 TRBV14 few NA CASSQGITIYF TGTGCCAGCAGCCAAGGGATCACCATATATTTT
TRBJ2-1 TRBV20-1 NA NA CSASKRNQIYNEQFF TGCAGTGCTTCTAAGCGGAACCAGATTTACAATGAGCAGTTCTTC